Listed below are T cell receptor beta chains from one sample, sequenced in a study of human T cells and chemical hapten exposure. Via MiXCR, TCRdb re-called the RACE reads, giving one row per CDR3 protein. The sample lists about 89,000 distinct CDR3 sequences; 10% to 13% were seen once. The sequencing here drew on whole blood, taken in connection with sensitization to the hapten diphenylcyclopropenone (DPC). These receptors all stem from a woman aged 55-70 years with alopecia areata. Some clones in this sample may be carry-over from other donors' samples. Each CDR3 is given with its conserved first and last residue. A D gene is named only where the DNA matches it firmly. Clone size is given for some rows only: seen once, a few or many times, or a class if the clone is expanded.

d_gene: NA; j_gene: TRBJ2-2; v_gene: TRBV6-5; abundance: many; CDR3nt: TGTGCCAGCCGCCGGACGGAAACCGGGGAGCTGTTTTTT; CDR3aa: CASRRTETGELFF
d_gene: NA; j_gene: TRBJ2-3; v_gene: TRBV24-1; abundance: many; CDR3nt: TGTGCCACCAGTGATTTGGTGGGACAAGACACAGATACGCAGTATTTT; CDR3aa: CATSDLVGQDTDTQYF
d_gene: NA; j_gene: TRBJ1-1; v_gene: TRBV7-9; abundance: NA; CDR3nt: TGTGCCAGCAGCCCTGACAGATCGTGGGCTGAAGCTTTCTTT; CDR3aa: CASSPDRSWAEAFF
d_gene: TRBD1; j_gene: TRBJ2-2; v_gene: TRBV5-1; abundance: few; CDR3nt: TGCGCCAGCAGGTCGCGACAGGGTCGGAGAAGCACCGGGGAGCTGTTTTTT; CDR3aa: CASRSRQGRRSTGELFF
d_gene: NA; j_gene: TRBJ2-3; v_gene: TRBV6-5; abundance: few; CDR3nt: TGTGCCAGCATCAGCGGACCTAGCACAGATACGCAGTATTTT; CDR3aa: CASISGPSTDTQYF
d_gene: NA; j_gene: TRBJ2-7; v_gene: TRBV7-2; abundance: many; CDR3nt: TGTGCCAGCAGCTTACAGTATACTAGGGAGCAGTACTTC; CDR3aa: CASSLQYTREQYF
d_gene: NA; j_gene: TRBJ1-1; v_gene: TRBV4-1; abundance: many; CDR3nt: TGCGCCAGCAGCCAATGGTTGGGGTTGTGGAACACTGAAGCTTTCTTT; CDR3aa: CASSQWLGLWNTEAFF
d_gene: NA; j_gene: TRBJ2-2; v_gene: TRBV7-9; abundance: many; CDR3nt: TGTGCCAGCAGCGCCCGACAAGGCGGGGAGCTGTTTTTT; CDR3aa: CASSARQGGELFF
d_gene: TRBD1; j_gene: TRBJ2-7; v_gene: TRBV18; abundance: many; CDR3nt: TGTGCCAGCTCACTCCGGACAGGGGGCTACGAGCAGTACTTC; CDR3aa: CASSLRTGGYEQYF
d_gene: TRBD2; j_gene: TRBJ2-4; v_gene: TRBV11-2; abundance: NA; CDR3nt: TGTGCCAGCAGCCCCCGAGGTGGAATAGCGGGGGTGGACAAAAACATTCAGTACTTC; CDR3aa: CASSPRGGIAGVDKNIQYF
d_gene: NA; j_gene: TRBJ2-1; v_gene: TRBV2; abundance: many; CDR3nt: TGTGCCAGCAGTGACAGGCGGACCGATGAGCAGTTCTTC; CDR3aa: CASSDRRTDEQFF
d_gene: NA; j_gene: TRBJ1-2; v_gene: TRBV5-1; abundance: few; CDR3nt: TGCGCCAGCACCCCGGATCAGGTGGCTGGCTACACCTTC; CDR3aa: CASTPDQVAGYTF
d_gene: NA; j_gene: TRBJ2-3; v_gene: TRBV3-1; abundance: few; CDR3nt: TGTGCCAGCGGAAGAGATACGCAGTATTTT; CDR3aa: CASGRDTQYF
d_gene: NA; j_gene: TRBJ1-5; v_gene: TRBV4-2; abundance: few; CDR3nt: TGTGCCAGCAGCCAAAAACAGGATAGCAATCAGCCCCAGCATTTT; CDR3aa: CASSQKQDSNQPQHF
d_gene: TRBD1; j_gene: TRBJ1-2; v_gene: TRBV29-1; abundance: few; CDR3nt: TGCAGCGTCGGGACAGGGGGCGCAAAGGGCTACACCTTC; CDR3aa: CSVGTGGAKGYTF
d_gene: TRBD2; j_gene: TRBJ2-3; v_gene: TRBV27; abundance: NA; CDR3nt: TGTGCCAGCAGTTTAACTAGCGCCAGCACAGATACGCAGTATTTT; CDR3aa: CASSLTSASTDTQYF
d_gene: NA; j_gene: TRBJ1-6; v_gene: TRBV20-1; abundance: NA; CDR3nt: TGCAGTGCTAGGACGCTGCAGGGAAATTCACCCCTCCACTTT; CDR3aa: CSARTLQGNSPLHF
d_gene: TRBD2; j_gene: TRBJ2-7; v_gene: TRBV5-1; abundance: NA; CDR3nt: TGCGCCAGCAGCTTGTCGGGGTTAGCGGGGTACGAGCAGTACTTC; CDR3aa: CASSLSGLAGYEQYF
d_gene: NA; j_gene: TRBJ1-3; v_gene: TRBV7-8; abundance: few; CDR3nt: TGTGCCAGCAGCCCGCTTCTCGGGGACACCATATATTTT; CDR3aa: CASSPLLGDTIYF
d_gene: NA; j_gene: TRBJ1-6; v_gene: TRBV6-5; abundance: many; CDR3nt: TGTGCCAGCAGTTACAGGCGGGCAGCTAGCTCCTATAATTCACCCCTCCACTTT; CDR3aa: CASSYRRAASSYNSPLHF
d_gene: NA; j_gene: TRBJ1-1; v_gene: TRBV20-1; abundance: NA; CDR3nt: TGCAGTGTCGTACCTGGACAGAACACTGAAGCTTTCTTT; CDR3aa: CSVVPGQNTEAFF
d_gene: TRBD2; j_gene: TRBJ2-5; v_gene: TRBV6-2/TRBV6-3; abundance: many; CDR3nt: TGTGCCAGCAGACACCTAGCGGAAAAAGAGACCCAGTACTTC; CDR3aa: CASRHLAEKETQYF
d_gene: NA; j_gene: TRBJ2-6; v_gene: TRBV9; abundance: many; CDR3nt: TGTGCCAGCAGCGTAGATCCCTCTGGGGCCAACGTCCTGACTTTC; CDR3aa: CASSVDPSGANVLTF
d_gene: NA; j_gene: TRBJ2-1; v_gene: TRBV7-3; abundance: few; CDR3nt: TGTGCCAGCAGCGCCAATTTACAGGGCAATGAGCAGTTCTTC; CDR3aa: CASSANLQGNEQFF
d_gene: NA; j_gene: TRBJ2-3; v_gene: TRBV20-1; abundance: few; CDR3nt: TGCAGTGCTAGAGATCGGGGAAGGACCCACTATACGCAGTATTTT; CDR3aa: CSARDRGRTHYTQYF
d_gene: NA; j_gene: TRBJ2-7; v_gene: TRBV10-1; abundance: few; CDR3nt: TGCGCCAGCAGTGCCTCCCAGACAGGATACGAGCAGTACTTC; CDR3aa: CASSASQTGYEQYF
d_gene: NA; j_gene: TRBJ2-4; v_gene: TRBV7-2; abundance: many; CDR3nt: TGTGCCAGCAGCCCGGGCGGCTACGTTCAGTACTTC; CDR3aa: CASSPGGYVQYF
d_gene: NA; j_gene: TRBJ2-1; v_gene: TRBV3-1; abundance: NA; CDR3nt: TGTGCCAGCAGCCAAGATCTTCAAGCCCACAATGAGCAGTTCTTC; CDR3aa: CASSQDLQAHNEQFF
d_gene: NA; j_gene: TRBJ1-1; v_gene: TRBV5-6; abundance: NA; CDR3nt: TGTGCCAGCAGGGACCGGGCCTCTTGGGACACTGAAGCTTTCTTT; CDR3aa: CASRDRASWDTEAFF
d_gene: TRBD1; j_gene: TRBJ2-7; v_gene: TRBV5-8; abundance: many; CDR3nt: TGTGCCAGCAGCTTGGGGACAGGGAGGCACTTCTACGAGCAGTACTTC; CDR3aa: CASSLGTGRHFYEQYF
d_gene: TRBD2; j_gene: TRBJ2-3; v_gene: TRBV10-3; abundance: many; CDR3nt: TGTGCCACTCGCTGGGGGGAGGGCCGCACAGATACGCAGTATTTT; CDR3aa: CATRWGEGRTDTQYF
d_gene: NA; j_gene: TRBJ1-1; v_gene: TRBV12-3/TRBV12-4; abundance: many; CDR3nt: TGTGCCAGCAGTTCTCTAGGAAACACTGAAGCTTTCTTT; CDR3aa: CASSSLGNTEAFF
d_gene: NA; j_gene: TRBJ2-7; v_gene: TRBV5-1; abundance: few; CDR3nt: TGCGCCAGCAACTTGACAGGAAACTCCTACGAGCAGTACTTC; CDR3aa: CASNLTGNSYEQYF
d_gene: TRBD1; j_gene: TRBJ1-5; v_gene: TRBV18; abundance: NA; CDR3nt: TGTGCCAGCTCACCAACCGGGACAGGGATGCAGCCCCAGCATTTT; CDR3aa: CASSPTGTGMQPQHF
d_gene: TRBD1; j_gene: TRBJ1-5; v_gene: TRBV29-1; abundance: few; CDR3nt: TGCAGCGTTGATGCAGGGGGCGGACAGCCCCAGCATTTT; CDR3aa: CSVDAGGGQPQHF
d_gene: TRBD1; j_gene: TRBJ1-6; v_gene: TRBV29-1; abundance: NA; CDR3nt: TGCAGCGTTCTGACAGGGGAGGGTTCACCCCTCCACTTT; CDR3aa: CSVLTGEGSPLHF
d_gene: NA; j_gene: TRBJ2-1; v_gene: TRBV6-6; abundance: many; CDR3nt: TGTGCCAGCAGCCCTCGCGCCGGCAGTCCCAAAAATGAGCAGTTCTTC; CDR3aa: CASSPRAGSPKNEQFF
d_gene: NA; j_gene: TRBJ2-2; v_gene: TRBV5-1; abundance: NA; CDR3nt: TGCGCCAGCAGCCCCCTGGGGGTACCGAACACCGGGGAGCTGTTTTTT; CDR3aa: CASSPLGVPNTGELFF
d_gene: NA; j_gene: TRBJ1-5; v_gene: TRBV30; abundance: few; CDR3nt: TGTGCCTGGAGTGCGGACAGTAATCAGCCCCAGCATTTT; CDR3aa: CAWSADSNQPQHF